These T cell receptor beta chains were read from a single sample in a study of PD-1 blockade in mismatch repair-deficient tumors. TCRdb's copy holds only in-frame clones and misses some; the assay was immunoSEQ multiplex PCR. The sample carries some 110,000 clones, 65% to 80% recorded once. Sequenced here: peripheral blood, sampled 60 weeks after starting pembrolizumab. These receptors originate from an adult with mismatch repair-deficient cancer. Each CDR3 is given with its conserved first and last residue. D genes are given only for firm matches. Size tells how often a clone was seen (once, few, many) or the class of an expanded clone, and some rows leave it out.

V gene: TRBV29-1
clone size: -
D gene: -
J gene: TRBJ1-1
CDR3 protein: CSVHGRMNTEAFF
CDR3 DNA: TGCAGCGTCCATGGACGGATGAACACTGAAGCTTTCTTT

V gene: TRBV10-3
clone size: once
D gene: -
J gene: TRBJ2-3
CDR3 protein: CAIKVGYGTDTQYF
CDR3 DNA: TGTGCCATCAAAGTGGGATATGGCACAGATACGCAGTATTTT

V gene: TRBV15
clone size: -
D gene: -
J gene: TRBJ1-1
CDR3 protein: CATSRDERGTEAFF
CDR3 DNA: TGTGCCACCAGCAGAGATGAAAGGGGCACTGAAGCTTTCTTT

V gene: TRBV6-4
clone size: -
D gene: TRBD1
J gene: TRBJ1-2
CDR3 protein: CASSYEGQGIAGYGYTF
CDR3 DNA: TGTGCCAGCAGTTACGAGGGACAGGGGATAGCGGGCTATGGCTACACCTTC

V gene: TRBV9
clone size: -
D gene: TRBD1
J gene: TRBJ2-1
CDR3 protein: CASSDFPDRVDEQFF
CDR3 DNA: TGTGCCAGCAGTGACTTCCCGGACAGGGTGGATGAGCAGTTCTTC

V gene: TRBV7-8
clone size: many
D gene: TRBD2
J gene: TRBJ2-3
CDR3 protein: CASSRRPPSGVSDTQYF
CDR3 DNA: TGTGCCAGCAGCCGCCGTCCCCCTAGCGGGGTTTCAGATACGCAGTATTTT

V gene: TRBV9
clone size: -
D gene: -
J gene: TRBJ2-5
CDR3 protein: CASSVVQGGQETQYF
CDR3 DNA: TGTGCCAGCAGCGTTGTACAGGGAGGGCAAGAGACCCAGTACTTC

V gene: TRBV6-6
clone size: -
D gene: TRBD1
J gene: TRBJ2-7
CDR3 protein: CASSSTGAVSYEQYF
CDR3 DNA: TGTGCCAGCAGTTCGACAGGGGCTGTATCCTACGAGCAGTACTTC

V gene: TRBV5-1
clone size: -
D gene: -
J gene: TRBJ2-3
CDR3 protein: CASSSPGSSTDTQYF
CDR3 DNA: TGCGCCAGCAGCTCCCCCGGGAGTAGCACAGATACGCAGTATTTT

V gene: TRBV2
clone size: few
D gene: -
J gene: TRBJ2-7
CDR3 protein: CASSSQALSYEQYF
CDR3 DNA: TGTGCCAGCAGTTCCCAGGCTCTCTCGTACGAGCAGTACTTC

V gene: TRBV11-2
clone size: -
D gene: -
J gene: TRBJ2-1
CDR3 protein: CASSLTSGRFRSAYNEQFF
CDR3 DNA: TGTGCCAGCAGCTTAACCTCAGGGAGGTTCAGATCCGCTTACAATGAGCAGTTCTTC

V gene: TRBV6-5
clone size: -
D gene: TRBD2
J gene: TRBJ2-7
CDR3 protein: CASSYSASGSSEQYF
CDR3 DNA: TGTGCCAGCAGTTACTCGGCCAGCGGGAGCTCCGAGCAGTACTTC

V gene: TRBV28
clone size: few
D gene: TRBD1
J gene: TRBJ1-2
CDR3 protein: CASIEQGVEFVYGYTF
CDR3 DNA: TGTGCCAGCATCGAGCAGGGGGTCGAATTTGTCTATGGCTACACCTTC

V gene: TRBV19
clone size: once
D gene: -
J gene: TRBJ1-1
CDR3 protein: CASTPGQNTEAFF
CDR3 DNA: TGTGCCAGCACGCCGGGGCAGAACACTGAAGCTTTCTTT

V gene: TRBV25-1
clone size: -
D gene: TRBD1
J gene: TRBJ1-4
CDR3 protein: CASSEFRTGSEKLFF
CDR3 DNA: TGTGCCAGCAGTGAATTCCGGACAGGGAGTGAAAAACTGTTTTTT

V gene: TRBV14
clone size: once
D gene: TRBD1
J gene: TRBJ1-2
CDR3 protein: CASSQGTGDGYTF
CDR3 DNA: TGTGCCAGCAGCCAAGGCACAGGGGATGGCTACACCTTC

V gene: TRBV19
clone size: -
D gene: TRBD1
J gene: TRBJ2-5
CDR3 protein: CASGRDREKTQYF
CDR3 DNA: TGTGCCAGTGGCCGGGACAGGGAGAAGACCCAGTACTTC

V gene: TRBV10-1
clone size: -
D gene: TRBD2
J gene: TRBJ2-7
CDR3 protein: CASSDRGRSYEQYF
CDR3 DNA: TGCGCCAGCAGTGATCGCGGGAGATCGTACGAGCAGTACTTC

V gene: TRBV7-8
clone size: -
D gene: -
J gene: TRBJ2-1
CDR3 protein: CASSLLGQYNEQFF
CDR3 DNA: TGTGCCAGCAGCCTCCTCGGACAGTACAATGAGCAGTTCTTC

V gene: TRBV11-3
clone size: -
D gene: TRBD2
J gene: TRBJ2-3
CDR3 protein: CASSPGTSGRTDTQYF
CDR3 DNA: TGTGCCAGCAGCCCAGGGACTAGCGGCCGCACAGATACGCAGTATTTT

V gene: TRBV27
clone size: few
D gene: -
J gene: TRBJ1-2
CDR3 protein: CASRTNYGYTF
CDR3 DNA: TGTGCCAGCAGGACTAACTATGGCTACACCTTC

V gene: TRBV11-2
clone size: -
D gene: -
J gene: TRBJ1-1
CDR3 protein: CASSAFILRGSLNTEAFF
CDR3 DNA: TGTGCCAGCAGCGCCTTCATTTTGAGGGGGTCCTTGAACACTGAAGCTTTCTTT

V gene: TRBV4-2
clone size: -
D gene: -
J gene: TRBJ1-5
CDR3 protein: CASSQGRQDDPQPQHF
CDR3 DNA: TGTGCCAGCAGCCAAGGAAGACAGGATGACCCTCAGCCCCAGCATTTT

V gene: TRBV14
clone size: few
D gene: -
J gene: TRBJ2-5
CDR3 protein: CASSQRETQYF
CDR3 DNA: TGTGCCAGCAGCCAGAGGGAGACCCAGTACTTC

V gene: TRBV6-1
clone size: -
D gene: TRBD1
J gene: TRBJ1-1
CDR3 protein: CASSRDRDTEAFF
CDR3 DNA: TGTGCCAGCAGCCGAGACAGGGATACTGAAGCTTTCTTT

V gene: TRBV28
clone size: -
D gene: TRBD1
J gene: TRBJ1-5
CDR3 protein: CASIPRPRQGVDQPQHF
CDR3 DNA: TGTGCCAGCATTCCCCGCCCCCGACAGGGGGTAGATCAGCCCCAGCATTTT

V gene: TRBV28
clone size: -
D gene: -
J gene: TRBJ1-2
CDR3 protein: CAILGYGYTF
CDR3 DNA: TGTGCCATCTTAGGCTATGGCTACACCTTC